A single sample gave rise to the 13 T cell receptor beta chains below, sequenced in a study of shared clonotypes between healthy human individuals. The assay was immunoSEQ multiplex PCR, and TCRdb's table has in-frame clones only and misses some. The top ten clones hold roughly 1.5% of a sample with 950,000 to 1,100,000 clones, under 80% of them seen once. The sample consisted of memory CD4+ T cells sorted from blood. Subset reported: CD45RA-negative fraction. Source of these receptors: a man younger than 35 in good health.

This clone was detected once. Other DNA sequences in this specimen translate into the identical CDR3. For the CDR3, the DNA is TGTGCCAGTAGTATAAGAGGGGGCGAGCAGTACTTC. It specifies CASSIRGGEQYF. The chain uses TRBV19 and TRBJ2-7, with a weak D call TRBD1 (6 bases). Germline V gene sequence: CDR1 LNHDA, CDR2 SQIVND (reference sequence). This CDR3 is 12 amino acids long. V lost 2 bases and J 6 bases, leaving 8 bases between the germline ends.

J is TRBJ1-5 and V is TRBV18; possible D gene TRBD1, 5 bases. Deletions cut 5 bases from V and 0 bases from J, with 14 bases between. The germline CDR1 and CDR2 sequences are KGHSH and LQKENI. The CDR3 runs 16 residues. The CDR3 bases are TGTGCCAGCTCAAGAGGGGTCGCGGATAGCAATCAGCCCCAGCATTTT. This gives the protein CASSRGVADSNQPQHF.

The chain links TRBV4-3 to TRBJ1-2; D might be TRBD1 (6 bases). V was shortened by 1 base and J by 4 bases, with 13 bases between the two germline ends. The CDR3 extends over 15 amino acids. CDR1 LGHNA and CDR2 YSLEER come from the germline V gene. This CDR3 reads CASSQAEGVIYGYTF. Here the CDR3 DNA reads TGCGCCAGCAGCCAAGCGGAGGGGGTAATCTATGGCTACACCTTC.

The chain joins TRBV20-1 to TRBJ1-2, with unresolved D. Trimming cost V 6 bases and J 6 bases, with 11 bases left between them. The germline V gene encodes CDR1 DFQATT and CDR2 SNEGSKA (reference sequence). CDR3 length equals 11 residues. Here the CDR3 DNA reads TGCAGTGCCTACCCATTGAATGGCTACACCTTC. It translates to CSAYPLNGYTF.

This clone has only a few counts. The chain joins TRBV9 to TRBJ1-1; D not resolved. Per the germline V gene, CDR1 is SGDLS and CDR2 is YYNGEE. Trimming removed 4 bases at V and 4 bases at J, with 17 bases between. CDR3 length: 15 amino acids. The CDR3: CASSPIPSFPTEAFF. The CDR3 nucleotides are TGTGCCAGCAGCCCCATACCGAGTTTCCCCACTGAAGCTTTCTTT.

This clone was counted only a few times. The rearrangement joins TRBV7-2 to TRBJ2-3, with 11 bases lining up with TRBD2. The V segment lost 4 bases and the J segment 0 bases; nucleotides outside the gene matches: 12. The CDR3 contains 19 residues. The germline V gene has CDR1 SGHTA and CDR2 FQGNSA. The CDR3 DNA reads TGTGCCAGCAGCTCCCGACGTACACTAGCGGGGGTTAGCACAGATACGCAGTATTTT. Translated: CASSSRRTLAGVSTDTQYF.

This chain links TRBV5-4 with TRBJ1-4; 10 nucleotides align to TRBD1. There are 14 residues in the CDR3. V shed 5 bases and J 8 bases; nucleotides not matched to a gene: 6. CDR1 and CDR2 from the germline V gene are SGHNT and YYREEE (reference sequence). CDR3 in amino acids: CASSWDRGAEKLFF. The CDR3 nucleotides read TGTGCCAGCAGTTGGGACAGGGGAGCAGAAAAACTGTTTTTT.

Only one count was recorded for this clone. CDR3 amino acids: CASSLSPGVDEQFF. The CDR3 region has the DNA TGCGCCAGCAGCTTGTCGCCAGGAGTAGATGAGCAGTTCTTC. V usage is TRBV5-1 and J usage is TRBJ2-1; D not certain. The CDR3 has 14 residues. Germline assignment: CDR1 SGHRS and CDR2 YFSETQ. The V end lost 1 base, the J end lost 8 bases, and 13 bases lay between the germline ends.

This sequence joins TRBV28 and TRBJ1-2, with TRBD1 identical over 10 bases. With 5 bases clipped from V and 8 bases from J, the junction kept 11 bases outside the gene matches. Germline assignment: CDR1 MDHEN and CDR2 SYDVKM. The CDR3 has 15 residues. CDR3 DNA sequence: TGTGCCAGCAGTCATTCCGGGACAGGGGAAGGGGGCTACACCTTC. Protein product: CASSHSGTGEGGYTF.

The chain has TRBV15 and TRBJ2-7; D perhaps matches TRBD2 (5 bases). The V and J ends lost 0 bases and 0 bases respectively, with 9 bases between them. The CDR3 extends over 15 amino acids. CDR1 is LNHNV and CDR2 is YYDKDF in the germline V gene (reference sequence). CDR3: CATSRDRDPSYEQYF. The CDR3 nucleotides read TGTGCCACCAGCAGAGATCGGGATCCCTCCTACGAGCAGTACTTC. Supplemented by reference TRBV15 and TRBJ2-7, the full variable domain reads DAMVIQNPRYQVTQFGKPVTLSCSQTLNHNVMYWYQQKSSQAPKLLFHYYDKDFNNEADTPDNFQSRRPNTSFCFLDIRSPGLGDTAMYLCATSRDRDPSYEQYFGPGTRLTVT.

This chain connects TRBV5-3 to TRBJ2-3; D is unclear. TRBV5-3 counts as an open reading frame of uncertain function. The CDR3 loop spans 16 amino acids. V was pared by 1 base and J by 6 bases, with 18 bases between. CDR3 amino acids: CARSLYTKGGLDTQYF. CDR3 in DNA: TGTGCCAGAAGCTTGTATACCAAGGGTGGCTTGGATACGCAGTATTTT.

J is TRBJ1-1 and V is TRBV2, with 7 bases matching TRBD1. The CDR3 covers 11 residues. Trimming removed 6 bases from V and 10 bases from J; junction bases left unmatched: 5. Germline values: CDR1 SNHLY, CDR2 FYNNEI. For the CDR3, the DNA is TGTGCCAGCAGAAACAGGGGAGTAGCTTTCTTT. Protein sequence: CASRNRGVAFF.

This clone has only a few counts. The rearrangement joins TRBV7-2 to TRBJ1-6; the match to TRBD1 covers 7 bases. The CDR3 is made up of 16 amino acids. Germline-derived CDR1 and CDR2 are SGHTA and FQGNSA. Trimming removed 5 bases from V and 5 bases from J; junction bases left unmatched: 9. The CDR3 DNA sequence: TGTGCCAGCAGCCAGGACCAGACAGGGAATAATTCACCCCTCCACTTT. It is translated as CASSQDQTGNNSPLHF. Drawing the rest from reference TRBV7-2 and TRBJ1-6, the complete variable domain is GAGVSQSPSNKVTEKGKDVELRCDPISGHTALYWYRQSLGQGLEFLIYFQGNSAPDKSGLPSDRFSAERTGGSVSTLTIQRTQQEDSAVYLCASSQDQTGNNSPLHFGNGTRLTVT.